This entry is about one TCR beta chain. The antigen is not known. The sample originates from a study of CD8+CD57+ T cells in acquired aplastic anemia. All sequencing subjects had displayed CD8+CD57+ cell expansion on flow cytometry. Everyone among the patients had severe acquired aplastic anemia. Patients had received no therapy at the time of blood sampling. Study-level points and caveats: Statistical testing detected no significant gap in CD8+ Simpson's diversity between patients and controls.

This CDR3 region has 12 residues. V was cut by 5 bases and J by 4 bases, with 8 bases left in between. Germline lookup yields CDR1 SEHNR and CDR2 FQNEAQ (reference sequence). Genomic DNA served as template for TCR beta VDJ and CDR3 profiling. TCRdb passed the reads through MiXCR, listing each CDR3 protein once. This table has just over 200,000 distinct CDR3 sequences, roughly 60% appearing once. The rearrangement links TRBV7-9 to TRBJ1-2; D gene ambiguous. Sequencing used sorted CD4+, CD8+, or CD8+CD57+ T cells (not recorded which) from PBMCs. This TCR was sampled from a human donor with aplastic anemia. CDR3 nucleotide sequence: TGTGCCAGCAGCGAAGAACTCTATGGCTACACCTTC. Its protein product is CASSEELYGYTF.